What follows are 2 T cell receptor beta chains derived from one specimen sequenced in a study of T cell clones after liver transplantation. Libraries were prepared by immunoSEQ multiplex PCR; TCRdb keeps only in-frame clonotypes and omits some of them. Here the sample spans some 7,900 clones, 75% to 85% being singletons. The material was CD8+ T cells from blood, obtained before liver transplant. The source of these receptors is a human donor who received a liver transplant.

The V call is TRBV9, the J call TRBJ2-3, with TRBD2 matching 12 bases. Germline V gene lookup returns CDR1 SGDLS and CDR2 YYNGEE. V was pared by 4 bases and J by 7 bases, with 13 bases of the junction left unmatched. This CDR3 has 17 residues. The CDR3 spells CASSQTRTSGDPYTQYF. The CDR3 DNA reads TGTGCCAGCAGCCAAACTCGGACTAGCGGGGACCCTTATACGCAGTATTTT.

J is TRBJ2-5 and V is TRBV7-8; D may be TRBD2 (5 bases). The CDR3 runs to 16 residues. V was cut by 4 bases and J by 4 bases, with 19 bases left in between. Germline V CDR1 and CDR2: SGHVS, FQNEAQ. CDR3: CASSSFRAPGRETQYF. In DNA form, the CDR3 reads TGTGCCAGCAGCTCGTTCCGGGCCCCTGGGAGAGAGACCCAGTACTTC.